This TCR beta chain appears in the sequencing data of a study of CD8 T cells in ankylosing spondylitis. This clonotype appeared many times. For TCR beta, libraries came from quantitative 5'-RACE with molecular barcodes. TCRdb reanalysed the 5' RACE reads using MiXCR and keeps one entry per CDR3 protein. The data contain more than 150,000 distinct CDR3 sequences, 18% of them singletons. The germline V gene encodes CDR1 SGHTS and CDR2 YDEGEE. CDR3 size: 14 residues. Trimming removed 2 bases from V and 1 base from J, with 6 bases in between. The sequencing sample was made of blood, either unsorted or a sorted T cell fraction (not recorded which). This chain uses TRBV5-8 with TRBJ2-2, with unresolved D. The sequence came from a male donor aged 10 to 30 with ankylosing spondylitis or in good health (not recorded which). CDR3 sequence: CASSFVLNTGELFF. The CDR3 coding sequence is TGTGCCAGCAGCTTCGTCCTGAACACCGGGGAGCTGTTTTTT.